These 2 T cell receptor beta chains came from one sample sequenced in a study of cytomegalovirus exposure and HLA in healthy donors. The PCR contained 60 Vbeta and 13 Jbeta primers. The protocol was immunoSEQ multiplex PCR, while the TCRdb copy is restricted to in-frame clones and leaves out a portion. The repertoire table contains 70,000 or so clones. Sample: PBMCs. The receptors derive from a boy younger than 18 in good health and CMV-seronegative.

The chain couples TRBV6-6 to TRBJ2-7; 8 bases are a match to TRBD2. This CDR3 has 15 residues. The germline CDR1 and CDR2 sequences are MNHNY and SVGAGI (reference sequence). Trimming removed 6 bases from V and 1 base from J; junction bases left unmatched: 8. CDR3 loop: CASSPVQRESYEQYF. The CDR3 nucleotides are TGTGCCAGCAGCCCAGTCCAGCGGGAGTCCTACGAGCAGTACTTC.

J is TRBJ2-3 and V is TRBV5-6, with TRBD2 as a possible D gene (6 bases). Germline loops: CDR1 SGHDT, CDR2 YYEEEE. The CDR3 covers 13 residues. Trimming left V 2 bases short and J 5 bases short, with 9 bases between. The CDR3 loop reads CASSLVGGDTQYF. The CDR3 DNA reads TGTGCCAGCAGCTTAGTGGGGGGAGATACGCAGTATTTT. Complete variable domain (other parts from reference TRBV5-6 and TRBJ2-3): DAGVTQSPTHLIKTRGQQVTLRCSPKSGHDTVSWYQQALGQGPQFIFQYYEEEERQRGNFPDRFSGHQFPNYSSELNVNALLLGDSALYLCASSLVGGDTQYFGPGTRLTVL.